The 32 T cell receptor beta chains presented below share a single source sample, sequenced in a study of cytomegalovirus exposure and HLA in healthy donors. The PCR had 60 Vbeta and 13 Jbeta primers. TCRdb keeps only in-frame clones here, not all; method: immunoSEQ multiplex PCR. The table lists 150,000 to 200,000 clones, roughly three quarters of them singletons. The sequenced material came from PBMCs. These receptors came from a woman between 40 and 55 years old in good health and CMV-seronegative.

V usage is TRBV28 and J usage is TRBJ1-6; the match to TRBD1 covers 10 bases. The germline CDR1 and CDR2 sequences are MDHEN and SYDVKM. The V gene end was trimmed by 5 bases and the J gene end by 10 bases; junction bases not matched to a gene: 8. The CDR3 runs to 15 residues. The chain's CDR3 is CASSGTGEKISPLHF. CDR3 sequence (DNA): TGTGCCAGCAGTGGGACAGGGGAAAAGATATCACCCCTCCACTTT.

The chain couples TRBV5-4 to TRBJ2-5; TRBD2 agrees at 8 bases. The end of the DNA fits TRBJ2-7 better, so the J call may be wrong. Germline V gives CDR1 SGHNT, CDR2 YYREEE (reference sequence). The CDR3 spans 15 residues. The CDR3 coding sequence is TGTGCCAGCAGCTTGGGGTCTAGCGGGTCCTACGAGCAGTACTTC. As protein: CASSLGSSGSYEQYF.

The V and J genes are TRBV19 and TRBJ2-4, with 11 bases that match TRBD2. The V segment lost 7 bases and the J segment 9 bases; nucleotides outside the gene matches: 14. There are 16 residues in the CDR3. In germline, CDR1 is LNHDA, CDR2 SQIVND (reference sequence). The CDR3 region has the DNA TGTGCCAGTAAGCAGGGACTAGCGGACGCAAGGGGCATTCAGTACTTC. Its protein is CASKQGLADARGIQYF.

As regards this clone: At one of its ends the junction is not consistent with the germline gene, which may arise from a read error. The gene calls are TRBV7-9 and TRBJ2-5, with TRBD2 matching 10 bases. Looked up from germline, CDR1 is SEHNR and CDR2 is FQNEAQ (reference sequence). The CDR3 totals 15 residues. In DNA, the CDR3 is TGTTCCAGCAGCTCCCTAGCGGGAGAGGTTGGGACCCAGTACTTC. Translation: CSSSSLAGEVGTQYF.

This clone was found once. V gene TRBV5-1 combines with J gene TRBJ2-7; D may be TRBD2 (6 bases). Germline assignment: CDR1 SGHRS and CDR2 YFSETQ. V lost 2 bases and J 1 base, leaving 16 bases between the germline ends. There are 16 residues in the CDR3. CDR3 coding DNA: TGCGCCAGCAGCTTTTTGCCCCTCGGGACTTCCTACGAGCAGTACTTC. As protein: CASSFLPLGTSYEQYF.

This clone was detected a few times. CDR3 in amino acids: CASSFSGTLVNTEAFF. The CDR3 bases are TGTGCCAGCAGCTTTTCCGGGACACTCGTGAACACTGAAGCTTTCTTT. The chain recombines TRBV7-3 with TRBJ1-1, with a tentative D call TRBD1 (6 bases). Germline V gene lookup returns CDR1 SGHTA and CDR2 FQGTGA. Trimming shortened V by 3 bases and J by 0 bases, and 14 bases separated the two germline ends. The CDR3 sequence is 16 residues long.

The rearrangement joins TRBV10-3 to TRBJ1-5; 8 positions agree with TRBD1. CDR1 and CDR2 (germline): ENHRY, SYGVKD. V was pared by 1 base and J by 4 bases, with 6 bases of the junction left unmatched. This CDR3 has 16 amino acids. In DNA, the CDR3 is TGTGCCATCAGTGAGTTAGGACAGGGCGATAATCAGCCCCAGCATTTT. Amino acid sequence: CAISELGQGDNQPQHF.

The genes are TRBV27 and TRBJ2-7; D remains ambiguous. Per germline, CDR1 MNHEY and CDR2 SMNVEV (reference sequence). V was shortened by 6 bases and J by 6 bases, with 15 bases between the two germline ends. The CDR3 totals 13 residues. The CDR3 sequence is CASRFSEVGEQYF. CDR3 bases: TGTGCCAGCAGATTTAGTGAGGTGGGCGAGCAGTACTTC.

This chain uses TRBV23-1 with TRBJ2-7, with 13 bases identical to TRBD2. TRBV23-1 has ORF status, its function being uncertain. Unmatched junction bases numbered 5, after V lost 3 bases and J lost 3 bases. The CDR3 is 16 amino acids. CDR3 protein: CASSQPTSGRVYEQYF. CDR3 bases: TGCGCCAGCAGTCAGCCTACTAGCGGGAGGGTCTACGAGCAGTACTTC.

This chain connects TRBV11-3 to TRBJ2-7; 8 positions agree with TRBD1. Trimming took 5 bases from V and 6 from J; bases not matched to a gene: 3. Germline values: CDR1 SGHNT, CDR2 YENEEA. The CDR3 spans 12 residues. This CDR3 is CASSPDRVEQYF. Here the CDR3 DNA reads TGTGCCAGCAGCCCGGACAGGGTCGAGCAGTACTTC.

This clone was seen just once. The V call is TRBV27, the J call TRBJ1-5, with 9 nucleotides matching TRBD1. J was trimmed by 4 bases and V by 6 bases; bases with no gene match: 1. Germline V lookup: CDR1 MNHEY, CDR2 SMNVEV (reference sequence). There are 13 residues in the CDR3. CDR3 in DNA: TGTGCCAGCAGGACAGGGGGTAATCAGCCCCAGCATTTT. Translated: CASRTGGNQPQHF.

The V gene is TRBV5-4, the J gene TRBJ2-3; tentatively, D is TRBD2 (5 bases). In germline, CDR1 is SGHNT, CDR2 YYREEE (reference sequence). Between the trimmed V and J ends, which lost 1 base and 5 bases, there was a span of 11 bases. This CDR3 has 14 amino acids. The CDR3 nucleotides are TGTGCCAGCAGCTTGCCTAGCTCTATAGATACGCAGTATTTT. Amino acids: CASSLPSSIDTQYF.

The chain combines TRBV7-9 with TRBJ2-1, with D possibly being TRBD2 (5 bases). The CDR3 has 11 residues. V lost 4 bases, J lost 14 bases, and 12 bases lay in between. Germline V gene lookup returns CDR1 SEHNR and CDR2 FQNEAQ (reference sequence). CDR3 in amino acids: CASSSPWGEFF. Written as DNA, the CDR3 is TGTGCCAGCAGCTCGCCGTGGGGAGAGTTCTTC.

The V and J genes are TRBV7-3 and TRBJ2-1, with unresolved D. The CDR3 loop spans 13 amino acids. V was cut by 4 bases and J by 9 bases, with 13 bases left in between. Germline CDR1 is SGHTA and CDR2 is FQGTGA. In DNA form, the CDR3 reads TGTGCCAGCAGCTCCCAACCAGATGGTGAGCAGTTCTTC. It yields the protein CASSSQPDGEQFF.

The chain couples TRBV7-3 to TRBJ2-3, with 10 bases identical to TRBD2. The germline V gene encodes CDR1 SGHTA and CDR2 FQGTGA. CDR3 length: 15 residues. V trimming: 2 bases; J trimming: 5 bases; junction bases outside the gene matches: 4. CDR3 sequence: CASSLLAGAIDTQYF. The CDR3 DNA sequence: TGTGCCAGCAGCTTACTAGCGGGGGCAATAGATACGCAGTATTTT. The full variable domain, rest sourced from reference TRBV7-3 and TRBJ2-3, is GAGVSQTPSNKVTEKGKYVELRCDPISGHTALYWYRQSLGQGPEFLIYFQGTGAADDSGLPNDRFFAVRPEGSVSTLKIQRTERGDSAVYLCASSLLAGAIDTQYFGPGTRLTVL.

This chain uses TRBV23-1 with TRBJ2-5; 8 nucleotides line up with TRBD2. TRBV23-1 carries the ORF label, with uncertain function. The CDR3 is made up of 16 amino acids. The junction had 12 bases not matched to a gene; V was cut back by 4 bases and J by 5 bases. The CDR3 coding sequence is TGCGCCAGCAGTCGGAAGGTAGCGGGAATGATGGAGACCCAGTACTTC. It encodes CASSRKVAGMMETQYF.

The V and J genes are TRBV4-1 and TRBJ1-4; the match to TRBD1 covers 8 bases. This CDR3 has 16 residues. In germline, CDR1 is MGHRA, CDR2 YSYEKL. J was trimmed by 1 base and V by 4 bases; bases with no gene match: 5. The CDR3 loop is CASSRTGGGTNEKLFF. The CDR3 nucleotides read TGCGCCAGCAGCCGCACAGGGGGGGGAACTAATGAAAAACTGTTTTTT.

The chain employs TRBV29-1 and TRBJ1-1; weak D call: TRBD1 (5 bases). V was pared by 4 bases and J by 1 base, with 10 bases between. The CDR3 has 13 residues. Looked up from germline, CDR1 is SQVTM and CDR2 is ANQGSEA. CDR3 sequence (DNA): TGCAGCGTTGTTTTCAGGGCGAACACTGAAGCTTTCTTT. It translates to CSVVFRANTEAFF. Together with reference TRBV29-1 and TRBJ1-1, the CDR3 gives the full variable domain: SAVISQKPSRDICQRGTSLTIQCQVDSQVTMMFWYRQQPGQSLTLIATANQGSEATYESGFVIDKFPISRPNLTFSTLTVSNMSPEDSSIYLCSVVFRANTEAFFGQGTRLTVV.

This chain uses TRBV11-1 with TRBJ2-5; perhaps TRBD1 as D (5 bases). Trimming removed 3 bases at V and 4 bases at J, with 15 bases between. CDR1 and CDR2 from the germline V gene are SGHAT and FQDESV (reference sequence). This CDR3 has 15 amino acids. The CDR3 DNA reads as TGTGCCAGCAGCTTTGGCACGCGCCAGGGAGAGACCCAGTACTTC. Translated: CASSFGTRQGETQYF.

As to this clone: At one end, the junction sequence differs from germline, possibly due to a read error. The genes are TRBV7-6 and TRBJ1-2; a possible D gene is TRBD1 (6 bases). This CDR3 has 10 residues. Germline V lookup: CDR1 SGHVS, CDR2 FNYEAQ. CDR3 in amino acids: CASSFPDRSF. As DNA, the CDR3 is TGTGCCAGCAGCTTCCCAGACAGGAGCTTC.

The CDR3, as DNA: TGTGCCAGCAGTTGGGGACTAGCGGGGAACAATGAGCAGTTCTTC. Protein product: CASSWGLAGNNEQFF. This chain joins TRBV6-5 and TRBJ2-1; 13 nucleotides line up with TRBD2. Germline CDR1 and CDR2: MNHEY and SVGAGI. V was pared by 4 bases and J by 5 bases, with 2 bases of the junction left unmatched. The CDR3 loop spans 15 amino acids.

Only one count was recorded for this clone. This chain links TRBV7-3 with TRBJ1-1, with TRBD1 as a possible D gene (5 bases). Germline V gene data show CDR1 as SGHTA and CDR2 as FQGTGA. The CDR3 is made up of 13 amino acids. The germline V and J ends were trimmed by 0 bases and 3 bases, with 5 bases remaining between them. CDR3 DNA: TGTGCCAGCAGCTTAACGGGGCACACTGAAGCTTTCTTT. Protein product: CASSLTGHTEAFF. The whole variable domain, filled in from reference TRBV7-3 and TRBJ1-1, reads GAGVSQTPSNKVTEKGKYVELRCDPISGHTALYWYRQSLGQGPEFLIYFQGTGAADDSGLPNDRFFAVRPEGSVSTLKIQRTERGDSAVYLCASSLTGHTEAFFGQGTRLTVV.

This clone came up once. The genes are TRBV6-1 and TRBJ1-5, with D possibly matching TRBD1 (6 bases). Germline V gene lookup returns CDR1 MNHNS and CDR2 SASEGT. This CDR3 has 15 residues. The V and J ends lost 10 bases and 8 bases respectively, with 24 bases between them. CDR3 sequence: CATTWGHGGGEPQHF. For the CDR3, the DNA is TGTGCCACCACCTGGGGACACGGAGGGGGGGAGCCCCAGCATTTT.

The rearrangement links TRBV7-8 to TRBJ2-5; no reliable D call. The germline gives CDR1 SGHVS, CDR2 FQNEAQ. Trimming took 4 bases from V and 5 from J, leaving 17 bases between them. The CDR3 covers 15 residues. The CDR3 is CASSSSLPGLETQYF. The CDR3 nucleotides are TGTGCCAGCAGCTCCTCCCTCCCAGGTTTGGAGACCCAGTACTTC. Full variable domain (outside the CDR3, taken from reference TRBV7-8 and TRBJ2-5): GAGVSQSPRYKVAKRGQDVALRCDPISGHVSLFWYQQALGQGPEFLTYFQNEAQLDKSGLPSDRFFAERPEGSVSTLKIQRTQQEDSAVYLCASSSSLPGLETQYFGPGTRLLVL.

This clone was seen only once. The chain couples TRBV30 to TRBJ2-2, with D unresolved. Trimming stripped 5 bases from V and 1 base from J, with 17 bases between. Germline-derived CDR1 and CDR2 are GTSNPN and SVGIG (reference sequence). The CDR3 sequence is 16 residues long. CDR3 bases: TGTGCCTGGGACCCCCCCTCGACTTTGAACACCGGGGAGCTGTTTTTT. It yields the protein CAWDPPSTLNTGELFF.

This chain links TRBV28 with TRBJ1-1, with TRBD1 matching 9 bases. The trim removed 6 bases at V and 1 base at J, leaving 6 bases unmatched. The CDR3 runs to 15 residues. Germline CDR1 MDHEN, CDR2 SYDVKM. The CDR3 bases are TGTGCCAGCAGAGTACAGGGGGCTGGGAACACTGAAGCTTTCTTT. Its translation is CASRVQGAGNTEAFF.

The chain recombines TRBV7-9 with TRBJ2-7; 11 positions match TRBD2. Trimming at V came to 2 bases and at J to 6 bases, leaving 3 bases not matched to a gene. The CDR3 length is 14 residues. Germline V lookup: CDR1 SEHNR, CDR2 FQNEAQ (reference sequence). The CDR3 nucleotides read TGTGCCAGCAGCTTACGACTAGCGGGATCCGAGCAGTACTTC. Protein product: CASSLRLAGSEQYF.

The chain couples TRBV5-1 to TRBJ2-7; D unclear. The CDR3 totals 14 residues. The V and J ends lost 0 bases and 9 bases respectively, with 16 bases between them. The germline V gene encodes CDR1 SGHRS and CDR2 YFSETQ. Here the CDR3 DNA reads TGCGCCAGCAGCTTGGTCAGACAATCGCTGGGGCAGTACTTC. It yields the protein CASSLVRQSLGQYF. The whole variable domain, filled in from reference TRBV5-1 and TRBJ2-7, reads KAGVTQTPRYLIKTRGQQVTLSCSPISGHRSVSWYQQTPGQGLQFLFEYFSETQRNKGNFPGRFSGRQFSNSRSEMNVSTLELGDSALYLCASSLVRQSLGQYFGPGTRLTVT.

The table lists this clone with a count of one. The chain couples TRBV18 to TRBJ1-1, with D unresolved. V was shortened by 1 base and J by 4 bases, with 10 bases between the two germline ends. CDR1 is KGHSH, CDR2 LQKENI, per germline. The CDR3 has 14 amino acids. CDR3 in amino acids: CASSPLAGFTEAFF. CDR3 DNA sequence: TGTGCCAGCTCACCACTGGCGGGGTTCACTGAAGCTTTCTTT.

This chain joins TRBV10-3 and TRBJ2-7, with TRBD1 as a possible D gene (5 bases). The CDR3 is made up of 13 amino acids. V was pared by 3 bases and J by 2 bases, with 8 bases between. Germline-derived CDR1 and CDR2 are ENHRY and SYGVKD. The chain's CDR3 is CAISETGPYEQYF. Here the CDR3 DNA reads TGTGCCATCAGTGAAACAGGTCCCTACGAGCAGTACTTC.

On this clone: An end of the junction does not agree with germline; a read error may underlie this. This CDR3 reads CASSEGTGSGANGLTF. The CDR3 DNA reads as TGTGCCAGCAGTGAGGGGACAGGGTCCGGGGCCAACGGCCTGACTTTC. V usage is TRBV6-1 and J usage is TRBJ2-6; 9 bases map to TRBD1. Per the germline V gene, CDR1 is MNHNS and CDR2 is SASEGT. This CDR3 comprises 16 residues.

The CDR3: CASSLELGAGGTEAFF. The CDR3 bases are TGTGCCAGCAGCTTGGAGCTCGGGGCAGGGGGGACTGAAGCTTTCTTT. This chain uses TRBV5-8 with TRBJ1-1; 7 nucleotides align to TRBD1. CDR3 length: 16 amino acids. Germline loops: CDR1 SGHTS, CDR2 YDEGEE. V shed 0 bases, J shed 5 bases, and the junction held 10 bases outside the gene matches.